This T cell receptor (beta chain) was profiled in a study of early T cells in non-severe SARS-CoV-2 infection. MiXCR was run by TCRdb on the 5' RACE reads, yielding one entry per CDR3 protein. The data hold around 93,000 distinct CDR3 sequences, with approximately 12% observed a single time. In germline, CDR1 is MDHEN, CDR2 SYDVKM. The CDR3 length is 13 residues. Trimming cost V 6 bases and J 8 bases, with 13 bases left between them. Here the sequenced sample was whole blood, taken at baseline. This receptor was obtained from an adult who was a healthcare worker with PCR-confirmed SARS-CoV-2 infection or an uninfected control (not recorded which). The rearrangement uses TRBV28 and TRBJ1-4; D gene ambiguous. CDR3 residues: CASSTRTREKLFF. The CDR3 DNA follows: TGTGCCAGCAGCACACGGACCCGGGAAAAACTGTTTTTT.